Below, one T cell receptor (beta chain) is given with its context. Method: immunoSEQ multiplex PCR; TCRdb's copy keeps in-frame clones and lacks some. The table has tens of thousands of clones, just over 90% seen once. This entry belongs to a study of blood T cell repertoires in COVID-19. On the study more broadly: Spain, Italy and the United States supplied samples that represented acute and convalescent COVID-19.

Germline loops: CDR1 LGHNA, CDR2 YSLEER. The CDR3 sequence is 17 residues long. V shed 0 bases and J shed 3 bases, with 15 bases lying between them. The source is a human donor in a cohort sampled during active COVID-19. V gene TRBV4-3 combines with J gene TRBJ1-3, with a weak D call TRBD1 (6 bases). The sequenced material came from peripheral blood. CDR3 amino acids: CASSQEVRGPVGNTIYF. DNA of the CDR3: TGCGCCAGCAGCCAAGAGGTCAGGGGACCGGTTGGAAACACCATATATTTT.